The entry below describes one T cell receptor (beta chain). The germline V gene has CDR1 MNHEY and CDR2 SVGAGI. Trimming pared 5 bases from V and 5 bases from J, leaving 12 bases between. The CDR3 runs to 13 residues. Assay used: immunoSEQ multiplex PCR; TCRdb lists only in-frame clones, some missing. The table lists around 80,000 clones, 88% of them singletons. The data were obtained in a study of control samples from healthy donors and cancer patients. The clonotype was recovered from a woman between 50 and 59 years old in good health. Sequencing was performed on blood. The rearrangement uses TRBV6-5 and TRBJ1-1; no firm D call. The CDR3 coding sequence is TGTGCCAGCAGTCAAAACGGTGTGACTGAAGCTTTCTTT. Translation gives CASSQNGVTEAFF.